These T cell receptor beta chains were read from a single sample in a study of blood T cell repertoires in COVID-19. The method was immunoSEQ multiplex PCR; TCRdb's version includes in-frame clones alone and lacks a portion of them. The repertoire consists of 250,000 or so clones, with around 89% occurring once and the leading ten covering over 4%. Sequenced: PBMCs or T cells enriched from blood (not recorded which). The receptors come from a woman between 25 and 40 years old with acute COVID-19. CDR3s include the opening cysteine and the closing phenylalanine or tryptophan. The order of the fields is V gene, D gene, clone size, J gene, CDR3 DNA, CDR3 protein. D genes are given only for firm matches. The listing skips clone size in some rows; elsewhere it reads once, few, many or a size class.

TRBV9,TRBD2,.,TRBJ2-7,TGTGCCAGCAGCGTAGCAGGTAGGCGGGAGGGCCACTACGAGCAGTACTTC,CASSVAGRREGHYEQYF
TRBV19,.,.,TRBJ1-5,TGTGCCAGTAGCAGGGATTTAGGCAGCAATCAGCCCCAGCATTTT,CASSRDLGSNQPQHF
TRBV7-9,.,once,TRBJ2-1,TGTGCCAGCAGCTCTGGTCCGGGCAATGAGCAGTTCTTC,CASSSGPGNEQFF
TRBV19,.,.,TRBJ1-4,TGTGCCAGTAGTATCTGGGCGGGGTATAATGAAAAACTGTTTTTT,CASSIWAGYNEKLFF
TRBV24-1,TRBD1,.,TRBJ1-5,TGTGCCACCCGACAGGGCGATCAGCCCCAGCATTTT,CATRQGDQPQHF
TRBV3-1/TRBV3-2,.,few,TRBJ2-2,TGTGCCAGCAGCCCCCTAAGGGGTGGGACCGGGGAGCTGTTTTTT,CASSPLRGGTGELFF
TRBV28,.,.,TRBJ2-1,TGTGCCAGCACGCAGGGGATGGCACAATCCTACAATGAGCAGTTCTTC,CASTQGMAQSYNEQFF
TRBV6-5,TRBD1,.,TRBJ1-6,TGTGCCAGCACCGAGGACAGGGGGGGATCACCCCTCCACTTT,CASTEDRGGSPLHF
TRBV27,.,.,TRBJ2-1,TGTGCCAGCAGTCTCCGGGACACGTACAATGAGCAGTTCTTC,CASSLRDTYNEQFF
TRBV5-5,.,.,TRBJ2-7,TGTGCCAGCAGCTCGGGTGTAGGGGGGGCCTACGAGCAGTACTTC,CASSSGVGGAYEQYF